The T cell receptor beta chain under discussion was sequenced for a study of blood T cell repertoires in COVID-19. The wider study: Spain, Italy and the United States supplied samples that represented acute and convalescent COVID-19. The cDNA or gDNA used as material had been derived from T cells, B-cell-depleted T cells, or PBMCs.

Per the original methods: Amplified reference gene primers provided the basis for estimating nucleated cell counts. TCRdb keeps only in-frame clones here, not all; method: immunoSEQ multiplex PCR. V and J calls and clone size are those listed in that table; D and trimming were worked out from the DNA. Of about 220,000 clones in the sample, around 88% were seen once. Participants spanned ages about 18 to 100 years and resided in 20 to 30 US areas. J was trimmed by 6 bases and V by 5 bases; bases with no gene match: 5. Germline-derived CDR1 and CDR2 are SGHTA and FQGNSA. There are 16 residues in the CDR3.

Sequencing was done on a sample of PBMCs or T cells enriched from blood (not recorded which). This chain uses TRBV7-2 with TRBJ2-2, with 14 bases aligning to TRBD2. This TCR was recovered from a woman aged 50 to 65 with acute COVID-19. This CDR3 is CASSPGLAGGAGELFF. The CDR3 DNA sequence: TGTGCCAGCAGCCCAGGACTAGCGGGAGGTGCCGGGGAGCTGTTTTTT. The full variable domain, rest sourced from reference TRBV7-2 and TRBJ2-2, is GAGVSQSPSNKVTEKGKDVELRCDPISGHTALYWYRQSLGQGLEFLIYFQGNSAPDKSGLPSDRFSAERTGGSVSTLTIQRTQQEDSAVYLCASSPGLAGGAGELFFGEGSRLTVL.